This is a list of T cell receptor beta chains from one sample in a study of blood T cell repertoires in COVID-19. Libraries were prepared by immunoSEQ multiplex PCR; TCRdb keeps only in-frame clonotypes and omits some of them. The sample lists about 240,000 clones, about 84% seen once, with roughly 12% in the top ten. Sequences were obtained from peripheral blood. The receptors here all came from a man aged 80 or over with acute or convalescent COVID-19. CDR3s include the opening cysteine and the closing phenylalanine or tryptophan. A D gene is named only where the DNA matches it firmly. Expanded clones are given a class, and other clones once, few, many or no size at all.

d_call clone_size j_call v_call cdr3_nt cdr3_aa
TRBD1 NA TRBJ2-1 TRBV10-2 TGCGCCAGTGCAGACAGGGGGGGATCCTACAATGAGCAGTTCTTC CASADRGGSYNEQFF
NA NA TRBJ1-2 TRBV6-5 TGTGCCAGCAGTTCCTTCCTGGGCAGGGGCTATGGCTACACCTTC CASSSFLGRGYGYTF
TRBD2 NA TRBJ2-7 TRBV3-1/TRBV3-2 TGTGCCAGCAGCCAAGACGGGAGGTCCGAGCAGTACTTC CASSQDGRSEQYF
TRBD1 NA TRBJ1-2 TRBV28 TGTGCCAGCAGTTCCGCGCCGGGACAGGGGAGTGGCTACACCTTC CASSSAPGQGSGYTF
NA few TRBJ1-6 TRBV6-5 TGTGCCAGCAGTTACGGACAGTCCTATAATTCACCCCTCCACTTT CASSYGQSYNSPLHF
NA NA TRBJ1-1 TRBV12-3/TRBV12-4 TGTGCCAGCAGCCTGGGGATTACCAGCGGAGCTTTCTTT CASSLGITSGAFF
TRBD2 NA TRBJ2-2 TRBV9 TGTGCCAGCAGCCCGACGGGGGGTGCTAGAACGAACACCGGGGAGCTGTTTTTT CASSPTGGARTNTGELFF
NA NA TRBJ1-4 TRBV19 TGTGCCAGTAGTGGGGCAGGGCGCGGTGAAAAACTGTTTTTT CASSGAGRGEKLFF
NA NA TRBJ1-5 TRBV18 TGTGCCAGCTCACCACAGGTGGGCGGCAATCAGCCCCAGCATTTT CASSPQVGGNQPQHF
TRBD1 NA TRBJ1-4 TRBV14 TGTGCCAGCAGCCAAACTCCGGGACAGCGGAATGAAAAACTGTTTTTT CASSQTPGQRNEKLFF
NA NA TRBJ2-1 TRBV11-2 TGTGCCAGCAGCTTAGGGCTGAACAATGAGCAGTTCTTC CASSLGLNNEQFF
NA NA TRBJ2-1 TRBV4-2 TGTGCCAGCAGCCAAGAGGGGGGGCTTAATGAGCAGTTCTTC CASSQEGGLNEQFF
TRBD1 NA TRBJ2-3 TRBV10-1 TGCGCCAGCAGTGTTGGGACAGGGTTGGCAGATACGCAGTATTTT CASSVGTGLADTQYF
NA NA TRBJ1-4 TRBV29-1 TGCAGCGTTGTGGCAGGCCCGGGGGAAAAACTGTTTTTT CSVVAGPGEKLFF
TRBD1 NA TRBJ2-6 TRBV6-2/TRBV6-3 TGTGCCAGCAGTTACTCCGACAGGGAATTCTCTGGGGCCAACGTCCTGACTTTC CASSYSDREFSGANVLTF
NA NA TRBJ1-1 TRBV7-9 TGTGCCAGCAGCTTAGCGCGGCAGAACACTGAAGCTTTCTTT CASSLARQNTEAFF
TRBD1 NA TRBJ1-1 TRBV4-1 TGCGCCAGCAGCCTTGGACAGGGCGGGAACACTGAAGCTTTCTTT CASSLGQGGNTEAFF
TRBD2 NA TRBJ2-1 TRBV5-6 TGTGCCAGCAGCTCGGGACTAGCGCTTAACAATGAGCAGTTCTTC CASSSGLALNNEQFF
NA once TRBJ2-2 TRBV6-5 TGTGCCAGCAGCACAGGCACCGGGGAGCTGTTTTTT CASSTGTGELFF
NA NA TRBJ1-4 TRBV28 TGTGCCAGCAGTTCCCCAGGGATGATAAATGAAAAACTGTTTTTT CASSSPGMINEKLFF
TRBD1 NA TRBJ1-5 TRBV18 TGTGCCAGCTCAGCGACAGGGGAGGGTCAGCCCCAGCATTTT CASSATGEGQPQHF
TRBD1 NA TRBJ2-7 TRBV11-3 TGTGCCAGCAGCTTAGAAGGGACAGGGAGCCACGAGCAGTACTTC CASSLEGTGSHEQYF
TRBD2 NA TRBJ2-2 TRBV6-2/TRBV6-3 TGTGCCAGCAGTTACGGGGGACTACTGAACACCGGGGAGCTGTTTTTT CASSYGGLLNTGELFF
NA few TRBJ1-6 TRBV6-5 TGTGCCAGCAGTTACTCTGGCAATTCACCCCTCCACTTT CASSYSGNSPLHF
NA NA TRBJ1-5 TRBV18 TGTGCCAGCTCACAGTTGGGGGCGGGGGATCAGCCCCAGCATTTT CASSQLGAGDQPQHF
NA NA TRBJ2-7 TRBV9 TGTGCCAGCAGCCCGGAGCTGGCCGTCCCCTACGAGCAGTACTTC CASSPELAVPYEQYF
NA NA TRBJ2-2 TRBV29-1 TGCAGCGTTGTGGGACACATGAACACCGGGGAGCTGTTTTTT CSVVGHMNTGELFF
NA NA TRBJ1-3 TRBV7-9 TGTGCCAGCAGCTTAGAGGCGGTCTCTGGAAACACCATATATTTT CASSLEAVSGNTIYF
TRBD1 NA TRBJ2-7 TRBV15 TGTGCCACCAGCGACAGGGGATGGCGCGAGCAGTACTTC CATSDRGWREQYF
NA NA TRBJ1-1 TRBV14 TGTGCCAGCAGCCAAGAAGTGGGGGCGTACACTGAAGCTTTCTTT CASSQEVGAYTEAFF
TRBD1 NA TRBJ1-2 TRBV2 TGTGCCAGCACTGAGGGGGCTTACTATGGCTACACCTTC CASTEGAYYGYTF
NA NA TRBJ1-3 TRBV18 TGTGCCAGCTCAGGGATACCGGGACAAACCTTCTCTGGAAACACCATATATTTT CASSGIPGQTFSGNTIYF
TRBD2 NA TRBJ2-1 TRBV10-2 TGCGCCAGTACCCGGACTAGCGGGGGGCCCTCCTCCTACAATGAGCAGTTCTTC CASTRTSGGPSSYNEQFF